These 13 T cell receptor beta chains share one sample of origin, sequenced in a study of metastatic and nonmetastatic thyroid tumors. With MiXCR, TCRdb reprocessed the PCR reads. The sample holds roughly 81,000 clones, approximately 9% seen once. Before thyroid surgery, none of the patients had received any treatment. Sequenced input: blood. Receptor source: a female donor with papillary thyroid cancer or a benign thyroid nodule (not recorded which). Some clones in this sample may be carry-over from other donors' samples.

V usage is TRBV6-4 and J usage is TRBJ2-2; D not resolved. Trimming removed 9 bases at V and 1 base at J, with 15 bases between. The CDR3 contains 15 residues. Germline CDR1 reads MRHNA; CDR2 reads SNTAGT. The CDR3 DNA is TGTGCCAGTAGTTATTCAGGCGGGAACACCGGGGAGCTGTTTTTT. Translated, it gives CASSYSGGNTGELFF.

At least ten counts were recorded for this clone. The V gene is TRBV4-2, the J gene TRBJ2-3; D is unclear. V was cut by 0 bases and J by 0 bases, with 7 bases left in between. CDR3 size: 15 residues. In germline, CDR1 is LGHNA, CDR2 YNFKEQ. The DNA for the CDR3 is TGTGCCAGCAGCCAAGAAGCGCTAAGCACAGATACGCAGTATTTT. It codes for CASSQEALSTDTQYF.

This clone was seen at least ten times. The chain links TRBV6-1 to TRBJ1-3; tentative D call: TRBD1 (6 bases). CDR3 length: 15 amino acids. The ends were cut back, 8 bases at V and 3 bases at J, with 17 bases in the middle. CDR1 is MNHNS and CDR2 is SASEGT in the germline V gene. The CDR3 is CASRRAGQSGNTIYF. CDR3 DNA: TGTGCCAGCCGCAGGGCAGGACAGAGTGGAAACACCATATATTTT.

This chain's CDR3 is CASSPPPGLATTGELFF. CDR3 bases: TGTGCCAGCAGCCCCCCTCCGGGACTAGCGACGACCGGGGAGCTGTTTTTT. The rearrangement joins TRBV11-2 to TRBJ2-2; 10 bases line up with TRBD2. Germline CDR1 reads SGHAT; CDR2 reads FQNNGV. V was clipped by 5 bases and J by 5 bases; unmatched bases: 11. The CDR3 totals 17 residues.

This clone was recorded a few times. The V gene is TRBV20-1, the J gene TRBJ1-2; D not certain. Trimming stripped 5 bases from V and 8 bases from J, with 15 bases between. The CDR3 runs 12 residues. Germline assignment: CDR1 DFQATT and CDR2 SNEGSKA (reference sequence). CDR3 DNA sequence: TGCAGTGCTGAGATCGGTCTTTACGGCTACACCTTC. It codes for CSAEIGLYGYTF.

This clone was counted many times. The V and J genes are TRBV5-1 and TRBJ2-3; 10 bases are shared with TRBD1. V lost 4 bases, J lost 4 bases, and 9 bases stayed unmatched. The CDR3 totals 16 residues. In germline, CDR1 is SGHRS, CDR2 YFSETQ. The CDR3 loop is CASSLPRDRGADTQYF. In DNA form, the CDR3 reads TGCGCCAGCAGCCTACCCCGGGACAGGGGTGCAGATACGCAGTATTTT.

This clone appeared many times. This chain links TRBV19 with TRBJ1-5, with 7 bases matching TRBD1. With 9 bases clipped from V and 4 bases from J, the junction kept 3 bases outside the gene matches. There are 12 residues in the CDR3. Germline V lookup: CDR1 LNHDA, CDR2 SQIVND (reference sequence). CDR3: CASGTVNQPQHF. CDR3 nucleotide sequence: TGTGCCAGCGGGACAGTAAATCAGCCCCAGCATTTT.

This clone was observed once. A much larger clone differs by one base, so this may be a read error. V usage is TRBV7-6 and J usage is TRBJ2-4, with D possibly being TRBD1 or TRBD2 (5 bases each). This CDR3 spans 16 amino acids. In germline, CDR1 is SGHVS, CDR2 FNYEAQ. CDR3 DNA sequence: TGTGCCAGCAGCATCGCAAACTTCGGGGACGGGGTCATTAAGTACTTC. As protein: CASSIANFGDGVIKYF.

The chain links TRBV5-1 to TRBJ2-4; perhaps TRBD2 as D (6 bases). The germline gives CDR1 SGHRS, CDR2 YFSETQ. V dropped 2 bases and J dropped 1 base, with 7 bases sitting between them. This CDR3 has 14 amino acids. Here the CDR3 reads CASSFGGAKNIQYF. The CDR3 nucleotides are TGCGCCAGCAGCTTTGGGGGGGCCAAAAACATTCAGTACTTC.

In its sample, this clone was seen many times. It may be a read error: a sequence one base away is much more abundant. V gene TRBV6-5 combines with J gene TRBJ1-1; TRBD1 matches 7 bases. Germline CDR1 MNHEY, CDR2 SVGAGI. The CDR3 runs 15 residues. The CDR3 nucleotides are TGTGCCAGCAGTTCTCCCGACAGGGAGAACACCGAAGCTTTCTTT. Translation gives CASSSPDRENTEAFF.

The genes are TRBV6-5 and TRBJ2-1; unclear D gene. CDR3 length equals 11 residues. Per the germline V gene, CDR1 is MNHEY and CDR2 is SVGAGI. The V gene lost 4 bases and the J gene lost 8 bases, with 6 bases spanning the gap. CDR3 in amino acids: CASSSFDEQFF. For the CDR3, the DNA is TGTGCCAGCAGTTCATTCGATGAGCAGTTCTTC.

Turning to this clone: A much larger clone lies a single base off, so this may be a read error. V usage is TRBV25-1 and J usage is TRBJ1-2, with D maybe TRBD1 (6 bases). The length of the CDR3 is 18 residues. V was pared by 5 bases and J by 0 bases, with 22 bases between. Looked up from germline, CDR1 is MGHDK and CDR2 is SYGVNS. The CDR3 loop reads CASSWPRQGPHANYGYTF. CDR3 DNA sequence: TGTGCCAGCAGTTGGCCTCGGCAGGGGCCCCATGCTAACTATGGCTACACCTTC.

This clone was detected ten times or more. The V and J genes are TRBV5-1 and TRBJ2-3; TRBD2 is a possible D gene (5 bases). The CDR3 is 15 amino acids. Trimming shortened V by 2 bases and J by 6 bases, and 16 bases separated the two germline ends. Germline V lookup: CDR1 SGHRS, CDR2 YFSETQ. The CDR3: CASSFPDSGWDTQYF. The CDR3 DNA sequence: TGCGCCAGCAGCTTCCCGGACTCGGGCTGGGATACGCAGTATTTT.